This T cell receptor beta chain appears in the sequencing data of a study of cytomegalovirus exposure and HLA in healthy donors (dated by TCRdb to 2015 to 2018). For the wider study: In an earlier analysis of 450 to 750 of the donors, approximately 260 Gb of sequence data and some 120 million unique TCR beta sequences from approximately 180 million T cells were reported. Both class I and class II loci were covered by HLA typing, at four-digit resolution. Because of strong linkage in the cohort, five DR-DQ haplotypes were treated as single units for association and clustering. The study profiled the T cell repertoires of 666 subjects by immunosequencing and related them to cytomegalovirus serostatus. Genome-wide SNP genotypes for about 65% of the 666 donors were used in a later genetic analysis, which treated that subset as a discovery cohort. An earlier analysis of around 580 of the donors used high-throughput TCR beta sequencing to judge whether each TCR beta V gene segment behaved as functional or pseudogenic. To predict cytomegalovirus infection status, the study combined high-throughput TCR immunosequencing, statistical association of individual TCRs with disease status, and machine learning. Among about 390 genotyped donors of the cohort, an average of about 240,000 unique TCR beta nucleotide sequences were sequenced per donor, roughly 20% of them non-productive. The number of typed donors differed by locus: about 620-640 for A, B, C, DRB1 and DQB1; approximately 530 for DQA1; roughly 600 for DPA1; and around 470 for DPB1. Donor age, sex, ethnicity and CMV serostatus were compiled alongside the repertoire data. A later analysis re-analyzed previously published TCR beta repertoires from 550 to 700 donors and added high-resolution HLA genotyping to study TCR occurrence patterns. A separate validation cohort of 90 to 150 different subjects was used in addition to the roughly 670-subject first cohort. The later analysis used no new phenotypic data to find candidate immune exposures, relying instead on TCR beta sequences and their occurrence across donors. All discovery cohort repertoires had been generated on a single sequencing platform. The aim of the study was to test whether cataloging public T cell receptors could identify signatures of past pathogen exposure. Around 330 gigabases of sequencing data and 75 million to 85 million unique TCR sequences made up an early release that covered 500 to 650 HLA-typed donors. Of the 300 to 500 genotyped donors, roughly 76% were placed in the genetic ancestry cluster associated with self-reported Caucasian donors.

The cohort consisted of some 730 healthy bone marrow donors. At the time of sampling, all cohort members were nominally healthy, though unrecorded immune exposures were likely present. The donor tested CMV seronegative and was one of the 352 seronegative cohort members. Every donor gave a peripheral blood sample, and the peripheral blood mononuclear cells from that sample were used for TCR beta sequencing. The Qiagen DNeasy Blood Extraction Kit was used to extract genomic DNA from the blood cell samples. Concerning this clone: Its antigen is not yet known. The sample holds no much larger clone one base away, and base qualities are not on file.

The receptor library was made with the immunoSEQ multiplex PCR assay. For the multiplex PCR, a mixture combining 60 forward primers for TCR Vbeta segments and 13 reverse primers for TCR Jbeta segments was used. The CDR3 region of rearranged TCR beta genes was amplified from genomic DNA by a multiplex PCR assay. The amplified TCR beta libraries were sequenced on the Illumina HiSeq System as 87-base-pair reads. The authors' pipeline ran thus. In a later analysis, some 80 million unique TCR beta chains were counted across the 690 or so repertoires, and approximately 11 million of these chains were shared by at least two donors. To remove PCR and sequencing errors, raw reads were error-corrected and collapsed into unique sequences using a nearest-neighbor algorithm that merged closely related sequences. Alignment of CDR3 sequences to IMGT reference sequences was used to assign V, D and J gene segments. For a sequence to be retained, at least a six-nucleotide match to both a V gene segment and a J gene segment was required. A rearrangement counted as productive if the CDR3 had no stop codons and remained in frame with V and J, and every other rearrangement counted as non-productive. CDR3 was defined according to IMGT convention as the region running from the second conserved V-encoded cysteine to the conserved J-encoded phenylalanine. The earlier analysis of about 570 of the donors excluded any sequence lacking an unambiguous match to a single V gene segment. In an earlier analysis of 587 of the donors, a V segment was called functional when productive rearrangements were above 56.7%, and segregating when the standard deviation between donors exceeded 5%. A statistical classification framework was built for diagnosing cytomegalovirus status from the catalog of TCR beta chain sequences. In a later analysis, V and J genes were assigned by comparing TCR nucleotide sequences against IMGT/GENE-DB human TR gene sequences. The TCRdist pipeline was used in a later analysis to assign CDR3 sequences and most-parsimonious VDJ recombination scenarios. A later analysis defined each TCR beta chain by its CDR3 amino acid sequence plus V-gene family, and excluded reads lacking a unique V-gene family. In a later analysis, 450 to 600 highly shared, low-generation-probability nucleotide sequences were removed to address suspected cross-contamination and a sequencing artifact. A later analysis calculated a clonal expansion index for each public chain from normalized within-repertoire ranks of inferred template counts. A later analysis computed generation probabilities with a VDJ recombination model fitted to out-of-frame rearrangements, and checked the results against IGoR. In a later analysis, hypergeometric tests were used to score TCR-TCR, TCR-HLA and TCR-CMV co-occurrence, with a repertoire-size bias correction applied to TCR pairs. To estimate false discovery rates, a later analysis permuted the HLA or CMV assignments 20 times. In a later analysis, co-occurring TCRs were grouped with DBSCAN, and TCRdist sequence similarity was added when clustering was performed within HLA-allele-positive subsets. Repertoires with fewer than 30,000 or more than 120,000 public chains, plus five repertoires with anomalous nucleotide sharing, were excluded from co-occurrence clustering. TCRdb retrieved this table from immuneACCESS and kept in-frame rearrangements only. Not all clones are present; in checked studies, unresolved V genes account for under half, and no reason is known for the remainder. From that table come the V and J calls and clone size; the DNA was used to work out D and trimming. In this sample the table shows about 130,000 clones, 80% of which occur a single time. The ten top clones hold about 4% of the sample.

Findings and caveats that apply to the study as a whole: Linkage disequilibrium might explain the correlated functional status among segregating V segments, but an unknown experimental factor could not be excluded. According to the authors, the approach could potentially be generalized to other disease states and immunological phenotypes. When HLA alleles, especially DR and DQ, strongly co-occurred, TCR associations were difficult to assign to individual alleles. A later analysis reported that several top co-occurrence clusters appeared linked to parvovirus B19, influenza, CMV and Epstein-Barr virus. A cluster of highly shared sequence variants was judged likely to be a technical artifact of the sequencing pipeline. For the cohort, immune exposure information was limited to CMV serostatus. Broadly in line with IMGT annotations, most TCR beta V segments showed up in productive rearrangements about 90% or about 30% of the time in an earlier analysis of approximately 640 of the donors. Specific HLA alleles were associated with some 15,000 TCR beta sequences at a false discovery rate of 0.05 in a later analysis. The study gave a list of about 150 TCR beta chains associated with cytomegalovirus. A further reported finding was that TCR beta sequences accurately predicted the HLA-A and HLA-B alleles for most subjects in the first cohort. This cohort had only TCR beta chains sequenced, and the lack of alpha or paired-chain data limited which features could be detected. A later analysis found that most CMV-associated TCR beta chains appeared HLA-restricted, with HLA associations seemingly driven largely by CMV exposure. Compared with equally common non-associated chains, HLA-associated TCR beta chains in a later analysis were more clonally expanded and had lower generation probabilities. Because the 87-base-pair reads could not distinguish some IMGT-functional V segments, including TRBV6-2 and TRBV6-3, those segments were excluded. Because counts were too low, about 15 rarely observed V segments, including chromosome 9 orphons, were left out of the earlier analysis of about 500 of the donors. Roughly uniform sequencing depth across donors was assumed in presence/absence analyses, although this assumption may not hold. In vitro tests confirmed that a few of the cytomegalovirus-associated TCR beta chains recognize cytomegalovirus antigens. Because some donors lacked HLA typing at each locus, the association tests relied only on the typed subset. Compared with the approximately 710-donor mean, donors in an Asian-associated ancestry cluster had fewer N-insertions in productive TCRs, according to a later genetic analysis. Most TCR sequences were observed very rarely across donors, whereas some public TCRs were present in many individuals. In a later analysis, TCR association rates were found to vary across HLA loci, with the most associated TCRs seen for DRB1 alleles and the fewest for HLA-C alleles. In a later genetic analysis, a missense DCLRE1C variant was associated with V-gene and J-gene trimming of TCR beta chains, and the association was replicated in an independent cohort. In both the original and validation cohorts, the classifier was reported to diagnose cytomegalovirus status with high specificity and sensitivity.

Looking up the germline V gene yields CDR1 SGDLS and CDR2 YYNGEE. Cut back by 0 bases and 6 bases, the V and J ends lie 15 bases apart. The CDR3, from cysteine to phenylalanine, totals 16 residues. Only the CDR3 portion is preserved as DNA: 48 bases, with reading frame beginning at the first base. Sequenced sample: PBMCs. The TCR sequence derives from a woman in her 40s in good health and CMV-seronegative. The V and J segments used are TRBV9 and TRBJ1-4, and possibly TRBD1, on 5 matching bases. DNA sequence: TGTGCCAGCAGCGTAGGGCAGGGAAGGGCTGATGAAAAACTGTTTTTT. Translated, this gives CASSVGQGRADEKLFF.